This TCR beta chain was identified during a study of T cell responses to AZD1222 COVID-19 vaccine. With V trimmed by 7 bases and J by 4 bases, 8 bases remained unmatched. The CDR3 sequence is 14 residues long. Sequencing was performed with immunoSEQ multiplex PCR; in TCRdb, only in-frame clones are kept and a portion is missing. The sample lists 95,000 to 150,000 clones, just over 85% occurring once. The TCR was taken from an adult in good health. J is TRBJ2-7 and V is TRBV23-1, with 9 bases that match TRBD1. TRBV23-1 has ORF status, its function being uncertain. The sequencing used peripheral blood, collected on day 0 of AZD1222 vaccination. This CDR3 reads CASTHRGRRYEQYF. For the CDR3, the DNA is TGCGCCAGCACTCACAGGGGGCGTAGGTACGAGCAGTACTTC.